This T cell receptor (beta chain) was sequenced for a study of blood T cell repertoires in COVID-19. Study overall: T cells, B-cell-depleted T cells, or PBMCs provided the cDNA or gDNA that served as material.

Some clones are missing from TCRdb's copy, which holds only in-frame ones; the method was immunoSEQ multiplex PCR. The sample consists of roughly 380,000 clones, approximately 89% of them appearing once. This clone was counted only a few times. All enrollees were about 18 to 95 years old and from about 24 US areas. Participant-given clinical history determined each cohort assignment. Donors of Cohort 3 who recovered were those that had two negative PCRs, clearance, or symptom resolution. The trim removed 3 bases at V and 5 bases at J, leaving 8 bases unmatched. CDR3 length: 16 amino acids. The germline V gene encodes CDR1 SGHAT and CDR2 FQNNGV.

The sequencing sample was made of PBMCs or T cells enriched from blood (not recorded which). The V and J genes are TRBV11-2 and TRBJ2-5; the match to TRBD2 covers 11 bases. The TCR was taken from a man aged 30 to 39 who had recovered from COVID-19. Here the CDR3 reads CASSFTSGGALETQYF. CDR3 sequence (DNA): TGTGCCAGCAGCTTTACTAGCGGGGGCGCCTTGGAGACCCAGTACTTC.